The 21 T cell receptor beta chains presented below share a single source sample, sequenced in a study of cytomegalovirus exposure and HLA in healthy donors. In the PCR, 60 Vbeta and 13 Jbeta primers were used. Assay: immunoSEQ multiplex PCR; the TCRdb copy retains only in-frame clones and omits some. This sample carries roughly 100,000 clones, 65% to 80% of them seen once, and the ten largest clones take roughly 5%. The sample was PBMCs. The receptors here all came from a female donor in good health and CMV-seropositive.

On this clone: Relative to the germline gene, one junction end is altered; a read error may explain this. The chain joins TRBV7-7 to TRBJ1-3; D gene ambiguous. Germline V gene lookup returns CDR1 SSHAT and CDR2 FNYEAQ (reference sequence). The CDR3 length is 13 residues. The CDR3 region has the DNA TGTGCTAGCAGCTTCGACATTGGAAACACCATATATTTT. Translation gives CASSFDIGNTIYF.

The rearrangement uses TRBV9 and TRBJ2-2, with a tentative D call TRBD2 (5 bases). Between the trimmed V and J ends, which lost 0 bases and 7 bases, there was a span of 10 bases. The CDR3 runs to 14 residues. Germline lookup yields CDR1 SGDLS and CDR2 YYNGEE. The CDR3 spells CASSVVRAGGELFF. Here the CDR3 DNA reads TGTGCCAGCAGCGTAGTGCGGGCGGGCGGGGAGCTGTTTTTT.

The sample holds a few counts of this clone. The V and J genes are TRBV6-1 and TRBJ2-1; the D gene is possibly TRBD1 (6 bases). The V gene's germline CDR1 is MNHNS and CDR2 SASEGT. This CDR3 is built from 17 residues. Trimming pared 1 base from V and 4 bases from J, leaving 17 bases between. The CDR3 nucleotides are TGTGCCAGCAGTGAAGTCCCCACAGGGTTAGGGTACAATGAGCAGTTCTTC. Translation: CASSEVPTGLGYNEQFF.

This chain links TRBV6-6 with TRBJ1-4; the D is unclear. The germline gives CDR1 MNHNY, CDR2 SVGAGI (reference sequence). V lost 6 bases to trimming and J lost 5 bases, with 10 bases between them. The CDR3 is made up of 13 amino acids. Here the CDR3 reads CASRNTGNEKLFF. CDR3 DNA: TGTGCCAGCAGAAACACCGGGAATGAAAAACTGTTTTTT.

The CDR3, as DNA: TGCGCCAGCAGGAGTGAGGAGAACACTGAAGCTTTCTTT. This encodes CASRSEENTEAFF. The rearrangement joins TRBV5-1 to TRBJ1-1; D call uncertain. The V end was cut by 5 bases, the J end by 1 base, with 9 bases between. The CDR3 runs to 13 residues. Per the germline V gene, CDR1 is SGHRS and CDR2 is YFSETQ.

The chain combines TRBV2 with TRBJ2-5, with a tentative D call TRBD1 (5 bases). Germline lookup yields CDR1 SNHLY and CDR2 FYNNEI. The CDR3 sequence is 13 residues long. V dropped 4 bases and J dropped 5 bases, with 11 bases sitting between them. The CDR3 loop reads CASSGFHRETQYF. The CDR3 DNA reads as TGTGCCAGCAGTGGGTTCCACAGGGAGACCCAGTACTTC.

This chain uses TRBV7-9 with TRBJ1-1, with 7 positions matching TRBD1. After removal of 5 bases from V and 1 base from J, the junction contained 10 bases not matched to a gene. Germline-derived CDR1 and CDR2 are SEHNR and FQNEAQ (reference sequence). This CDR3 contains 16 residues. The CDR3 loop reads CASSLPGQLRNTEAFF. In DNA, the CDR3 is TGTGCCAGCAGCCTCCCGGGACAGCTTAGGAACACTGAAGCTTTCTTT.

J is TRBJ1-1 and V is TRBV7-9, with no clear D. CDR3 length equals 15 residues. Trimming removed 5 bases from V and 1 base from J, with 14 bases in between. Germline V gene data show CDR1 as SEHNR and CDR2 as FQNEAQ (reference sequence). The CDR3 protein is CASSPVIGWNTEAFF. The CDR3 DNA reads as TGTGCCAGCAGCCCGGTGATTGGTTGGAACACTGAAGCTTTCTTT.

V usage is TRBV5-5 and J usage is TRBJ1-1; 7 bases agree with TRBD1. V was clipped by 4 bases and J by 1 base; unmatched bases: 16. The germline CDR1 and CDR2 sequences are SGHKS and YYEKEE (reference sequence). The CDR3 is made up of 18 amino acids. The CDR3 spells CASSRRYRRHRGNTEAFF. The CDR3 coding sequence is TGTGCCAGCAGCCGGCGCTATCGCCGCCACAGGGGGAACACTGAAGCTTTCTTT. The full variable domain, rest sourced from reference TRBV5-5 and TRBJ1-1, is DAGVTQSPTHLIKTRGQQVTLRCSPISGHKSVSWYQQVLGQGPQFIFQYYEKEERGRGNFPDRFSARQFPNYSSELNVNALLLGDSALYLCASSRRYRRHRGNTEAFFGQGTRLTVV.

CDR3 sequence reads: CASSSGEEGEKLFF. As DNA, the CDR3 is TGCGCCAGCAGCTCTGGGGAGGAGGGTGAAAAACTGTTTTTT. The chain couples TRBV5-1 to TRBJ1-4; D call uncertain. The germline V and J ends were trimmed by 3 bases and 7 bases, with 13 bases remaining between them. The CDR3 length is 14 residues. Per the germline V gene, CDR1 is SGHRS and CDR2 is YFSETQ.

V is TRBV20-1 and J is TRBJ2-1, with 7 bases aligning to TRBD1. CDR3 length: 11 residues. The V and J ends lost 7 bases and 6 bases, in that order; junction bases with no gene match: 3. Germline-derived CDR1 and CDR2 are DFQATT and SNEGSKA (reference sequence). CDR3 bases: TGCAGTGGGACAGGAGGCAATGAGCAGTTCTTC. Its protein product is CSGTGGNEQFF.

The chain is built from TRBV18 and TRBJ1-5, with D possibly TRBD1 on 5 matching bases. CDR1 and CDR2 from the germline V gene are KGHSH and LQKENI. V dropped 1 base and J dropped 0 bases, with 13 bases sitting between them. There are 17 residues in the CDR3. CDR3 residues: CASSPRVTAISNQPQHF. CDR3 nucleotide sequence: TGTGCCAGCTCACCACGGGTGACAGCTATTAGCAATCAGCCCCAGCATTTT.

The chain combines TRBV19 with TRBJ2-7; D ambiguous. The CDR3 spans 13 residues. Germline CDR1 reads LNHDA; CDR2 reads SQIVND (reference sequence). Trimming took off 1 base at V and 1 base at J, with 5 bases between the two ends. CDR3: CASSIAASYEQYF. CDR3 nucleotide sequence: TGTGCCAGTAGTATAGCTGCGTCCTACGAGCAGTACTTC.

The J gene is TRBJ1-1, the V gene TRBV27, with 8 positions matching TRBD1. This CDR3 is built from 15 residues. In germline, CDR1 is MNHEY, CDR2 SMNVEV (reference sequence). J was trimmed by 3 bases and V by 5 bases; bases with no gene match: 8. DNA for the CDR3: TGTGCCAGCAGTGCAGAATGGACAGGGTACACTGAAGCTTTCTTT. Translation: CASSAEWTGYTEAFF.

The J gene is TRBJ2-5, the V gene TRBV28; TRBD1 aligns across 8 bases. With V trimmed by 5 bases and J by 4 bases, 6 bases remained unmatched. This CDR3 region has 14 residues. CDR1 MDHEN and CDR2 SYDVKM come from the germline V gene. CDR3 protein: CASSKDRVRETQYF. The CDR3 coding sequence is TGTGCCAGCAGTAAGGACAGGGTACGAGAGACCCAGTACTTC.

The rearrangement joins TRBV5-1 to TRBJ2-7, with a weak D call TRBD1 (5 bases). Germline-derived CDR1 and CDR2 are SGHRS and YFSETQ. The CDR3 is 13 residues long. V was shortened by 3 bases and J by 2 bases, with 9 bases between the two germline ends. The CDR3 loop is CASSSGQPYEQYF. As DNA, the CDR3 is TGCGCCAGCAGCTCTGGACAACCCTACGAGCAGTACTTC.

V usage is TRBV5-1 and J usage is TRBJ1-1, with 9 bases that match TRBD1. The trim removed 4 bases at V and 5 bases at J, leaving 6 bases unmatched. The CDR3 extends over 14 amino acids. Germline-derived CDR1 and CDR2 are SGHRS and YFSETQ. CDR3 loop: CASSPTGGRTEAFF. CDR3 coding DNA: TGCGCCAGCAGCCCGACAGGGGGTCGGACTGAAGCTTTCTTT.

The CDR3 DNA follows: TGTGCCAGTAGCGACACGGGAGTTTATGGCTACACCTTC. It is translated as CASSDTGVYGYTF. The V call is TRBV19, the J call TRBJ1-2; D remains unclear. The CDR3 runs 13 residues. Germline CDR1 is LNHDA and CDR2 is SQIVND (reference sequence). The V and J ends lost 6 bases and 5 bases respectively, with 13 bases between them. Using reference TRBV19 and TRBJ1-2 for the parts outside the CDR3, the full variable domain is DGGITQSPKYLFRKEGQNVTLSCEQNLNHDAMYWYRQDPGQGLRLIYYSQIVNDFQKGDIAEGYSVSREKKESFPLTVTSAQKNPTAFYLCASSDTGVYGYTFGSGTRLTVV.

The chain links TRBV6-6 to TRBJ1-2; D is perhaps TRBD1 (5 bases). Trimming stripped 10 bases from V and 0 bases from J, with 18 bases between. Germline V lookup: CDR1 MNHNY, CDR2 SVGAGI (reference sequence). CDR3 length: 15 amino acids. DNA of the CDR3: TGTGCCACGACGGGGGGATCTACTTCTAACTATGGCTACACCTTC. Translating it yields CATTGGSTSNYGYTF.

DNA for the CDR3: TGTGCTAGTGGGTTTACCCTCGGTGAGCAGTACTTC. It is translated as CASGFTLGEQYF. The J gene is TRBJ2-7, the V gene TRBV12-5; D remains ambiguous. CDR3 length: 12 amino acids. The germline V gene encodes CDR1 LGHNT and CDR2 FRNRAP. V gave up 6 bases and J gave up 7 bases, with 13 bases separating them.

CDR3 protein: CASSTINGQVSTF. The CDR3 coding sequence is TGTGCCAGTAGTACCATTAATGGACAGGTCAGCACCTTC. The V gene is TRBV19, the J gene TRBJ1-2; 7 bases align to TRBD1. Germline trimming cut 4 bases from V and 13 bases from J; bases unmatched to any gene: 12. The CDR3 is 13 residues long. CDR1 and CDR2 (germline): LNHDA, SQIVND (reference sequence).